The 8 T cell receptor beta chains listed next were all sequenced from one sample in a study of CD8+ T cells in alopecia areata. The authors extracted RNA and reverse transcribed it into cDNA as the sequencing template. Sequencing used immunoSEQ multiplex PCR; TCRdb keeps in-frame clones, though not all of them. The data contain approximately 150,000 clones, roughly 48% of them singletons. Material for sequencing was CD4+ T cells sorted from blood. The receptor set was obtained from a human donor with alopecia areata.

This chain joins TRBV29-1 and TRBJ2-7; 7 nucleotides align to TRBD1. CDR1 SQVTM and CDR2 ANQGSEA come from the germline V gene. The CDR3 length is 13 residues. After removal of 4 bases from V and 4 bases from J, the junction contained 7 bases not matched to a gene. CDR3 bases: TGCAGCGTTGGACAGGGAGAGTTGTACGAGCAGTACTTC. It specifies CSVGQGELYEQYF.

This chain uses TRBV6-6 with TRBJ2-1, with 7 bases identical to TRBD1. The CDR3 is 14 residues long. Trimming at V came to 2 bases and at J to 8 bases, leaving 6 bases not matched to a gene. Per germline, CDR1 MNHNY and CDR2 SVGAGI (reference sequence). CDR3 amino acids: CASSYTDRVYEQFF. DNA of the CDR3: TGTGCCAGCAGTTACACTGACAGGGTGTATGAGCAGTTCTTC.

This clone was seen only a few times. This chain's CDR3 is CASSYRPSRNEGAYGYTF. The CDR3 region has the DNA TGCGCCAGCAGCTATCGTCCAAGTCGTAACGAGGGAGCCTATGGCTACACCTTC. The chain links TRBV4-1 to TRBJ1-2, with D uncertain. The germline V gene has CDR1 MGHRA and CDR2 YSYEKL. V lost 5 bases and J 4 bases, leaving 26 bases between the germline ends. The CDR3 spans 18 residues.

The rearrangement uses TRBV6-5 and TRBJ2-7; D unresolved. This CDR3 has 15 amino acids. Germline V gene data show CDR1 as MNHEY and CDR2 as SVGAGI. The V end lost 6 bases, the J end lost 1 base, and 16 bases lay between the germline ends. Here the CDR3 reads CASREYSSRSYEQYF. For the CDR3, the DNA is TGTGCCAGCAGAGAATACAGCTCAAGATCCTACGAGCAGTACTTC.

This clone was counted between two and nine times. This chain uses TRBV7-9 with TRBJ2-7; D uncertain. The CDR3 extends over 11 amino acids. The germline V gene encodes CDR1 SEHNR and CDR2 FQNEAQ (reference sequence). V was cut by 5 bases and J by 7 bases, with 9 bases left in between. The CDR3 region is CASSPYHEQYF. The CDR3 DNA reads TGTGCCAGCAGCCCGTACCATGAGCAGTACTTC. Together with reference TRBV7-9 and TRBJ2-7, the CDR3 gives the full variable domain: DTGVSQNPRHKITKRGQNVTFRCDPISEHNRLYWYRQTLGQGPEFLTYFQNEAQLEKSRLLSDRFSAERPKGSFSTLEIQRTEQGDSAMYLCASSPYHEQYFGPGTRLTVT.

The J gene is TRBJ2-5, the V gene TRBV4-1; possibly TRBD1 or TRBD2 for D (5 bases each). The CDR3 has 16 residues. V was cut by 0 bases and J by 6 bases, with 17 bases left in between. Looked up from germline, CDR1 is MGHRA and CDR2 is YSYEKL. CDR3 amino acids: CASSQDFDATGQTQYF. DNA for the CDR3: TGCGCCAGCAGCCAAGATTTCGACGCAACGGGGCAGACCCAGTACTTC.

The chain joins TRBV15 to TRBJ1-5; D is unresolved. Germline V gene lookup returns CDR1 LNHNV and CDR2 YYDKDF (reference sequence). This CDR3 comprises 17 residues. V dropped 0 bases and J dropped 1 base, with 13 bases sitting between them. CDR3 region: CATSRDPESISNQPQHF. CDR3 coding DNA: TGTGCCACCAGCAGAGACCCGGAATCAATCAGCAATCAGCCCCAGCATTTT.

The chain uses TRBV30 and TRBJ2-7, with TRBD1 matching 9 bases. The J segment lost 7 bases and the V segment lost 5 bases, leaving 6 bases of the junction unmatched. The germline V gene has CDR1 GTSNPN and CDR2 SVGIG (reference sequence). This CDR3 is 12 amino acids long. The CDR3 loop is CAWEQGAGEQYF. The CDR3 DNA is TGTGCCTGGGAACAGGGGGCCGGAGAGCAGTACTTC. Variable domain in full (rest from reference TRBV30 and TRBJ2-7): SQTIHQWPATLVQPVGSPLSLECTVEGTSNPNLYWYRQAAGRGLQLLFYSVGIGQISSEVPQNLSASRPQDRQFILSSKKLLLSDSGFYLCAWEQGAGEQYFGPGTRLTVT.